The 6 T cell receptor beta chains below all came from one sample that was sequenced in a study of blood T cell repertoires in COVID-19. The method was immunoSEQ multiplex PCR; TCRdb's version includes in-frame clones alone and lacks a portion of them. Of fewer than 120,000 clones in the sample, 87% are singletons; the top ten hold about 5%. Input material: peripheral blood. The receptors here all came from a human donor in a cohort sampled during active COVID-19.

The V gene is TRBV11-3, the J gene TRBJ2-1, with TRBD2 matching 12 bases. The ends lost 2 bases at V and 1 base at J; junction bases unmatched: 6. CDR3 length: 18 residues. Looked up from germline, CDR1 is SGHNT and CDR2 is YENEEA. CDR3 sequence: CASSLWTSGKGSYNEQFF. For the CDR3, the DNA is TGTGCCAGCAGCTTATGGACTAGCGGGAAAGGTTCCTACAATGAGCAGTTCTTC.

The chain is built from TRBV19 and TRBJ2-7, with no clear D. V shed 5 bases and J shed 3 bases, with 14 bases lying between them. Germline V gene lookup returns CDR1 LNHDA and CDR2 SQIVND (reference sequence). The CDR3 runs to 14 residues. CDR3 region: CASSSRGEIYEQYF. In nucleotides, the CDR3 is TGTGCCAGTAGTTCCCGAGGAGAGATCTACGAGCAGTACTTC. Looking up the rest from reference TRBV19 and TRBJ2-7 gives the full variable domain: DGGITQSPKYLFRKEGQNVTLSCEQNLNHDAMYWYRQDPGQGLRLIYYSQIVNDFQKGDIAEGYSVSREKKESFPLTVTSAQKNPTAFYLCASSSRGEIYEQYFGPGTRLTVT.

The genes are TRBV6-5 and TRBJ2-3; 8 bases are shared with TRBD1. This CDR3 is built from 14 residues. V shed 8 bases and J 3 bases; nucleotides not matched to a gene: 7. Germline V lookup: CDR1 MNHEY, CDR2 SVGAGI. The CDR3 region has the DNA TGTGCCAGCGGCACAGGGGGGAGTACAGATACGCAGTATTTT. Encoded protein: CASGTGGSTDTQYF.

The V call is TRBV5-1, the J call TRBJ2-5; TRBD2 matches 9 bases. The germline CDR1 and CDR2 sequences are SGHRS and YFSETQ. The CDR3 extends over 16 amino acids. V lost 0 bases, J lost 5 bases, and 8 bases stayed unmatched. Written as DNA, the CDR3 is TGCGCCAGCAGCTTGGAGGCAGCGGGAGGCGAGGAGACCCAGTACTTC. Translated, it gives CASSLEAAGGEETQYF.

The chain employs TRBV7-6 and TRBJ2-1, with D unresolved. This CDR3 contains 15 residues. CDR1 and CDR2 (germline): SGHVS, FNYEAQ. The V gene lost 1 base and the J gene lost 4 bases, with 11 bases spanning the gap. The DNA of the CDR3 is TGTGCCAGCAGCTTAGACCTGGGCCTATACAATGAGCAGTTCTTC. Its translation is CASSLDLGLYNEQFF.

The CDR3 spells CASSLTGTGVNTIYF. The CDR3 bases are TGTGCCAGCAGCTTAACCGGGACAGGGGTAAACACCATATATTTT. The V gene is TRBV5-6, the J gene TRBJ1-3, with 10 nucleotides matching TRBD1. J lost 6 bases, V lost 2 bases, and 5 bases had no gene match. Germline V gene data show CDR1 as SGHDT and CDR2 as YYEEEE. The CDR3 sequence is 15 residues long.